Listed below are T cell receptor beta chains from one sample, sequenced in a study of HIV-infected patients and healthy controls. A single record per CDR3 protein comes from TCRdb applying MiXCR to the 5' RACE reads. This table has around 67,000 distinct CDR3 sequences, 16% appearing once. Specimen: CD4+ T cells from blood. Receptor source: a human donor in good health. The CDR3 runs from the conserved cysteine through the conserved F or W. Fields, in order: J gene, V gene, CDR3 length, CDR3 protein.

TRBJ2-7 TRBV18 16 CASSPPGLAAKQEQYF
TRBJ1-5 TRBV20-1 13 CSAREGSNQPQHF
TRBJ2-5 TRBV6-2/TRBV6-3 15 CASSSGLAASETQYF
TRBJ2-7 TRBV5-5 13 CASSPGTVREQYF
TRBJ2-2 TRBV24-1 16 CATSDSTGANTGELFF
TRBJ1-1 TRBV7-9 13 CASSLMDTTEAFF
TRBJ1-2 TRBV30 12 CAWSLNNYGYTF
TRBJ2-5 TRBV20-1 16 CSARGQEYRRRETQYF
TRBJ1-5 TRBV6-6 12 CASHGGNQPQHF
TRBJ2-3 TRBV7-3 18 CASSRRTSGGGISDTQYF
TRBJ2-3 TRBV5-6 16 CASSLRTGGLTDTQYF
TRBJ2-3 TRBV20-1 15 CSARDSGVRWPTQYF
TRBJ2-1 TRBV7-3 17 CASSLIPTGTGHNEQFF
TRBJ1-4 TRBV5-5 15 CASSLAADIPEKLFF
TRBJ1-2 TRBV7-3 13 CASSKTSAYGYTF
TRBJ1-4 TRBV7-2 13 CASSTDRDGKLFF
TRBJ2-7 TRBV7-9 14 CASSFRGGLYEQYF
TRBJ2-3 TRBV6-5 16 CASSQGLAGGIDTQYF
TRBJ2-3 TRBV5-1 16 CASSLTTGVYVDTQYF
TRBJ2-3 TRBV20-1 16 CSARDWRQTDTDTQYF
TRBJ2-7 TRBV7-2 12 CASSFSQGEQYF
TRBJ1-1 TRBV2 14 CASRGANGGTEAFF
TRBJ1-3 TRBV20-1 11 CSAVEGSTIYF
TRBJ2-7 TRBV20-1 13 CSALAGGLYEQYF
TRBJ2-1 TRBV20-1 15 CSAGGREGVYNEQFF
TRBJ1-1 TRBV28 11 CASSFYNRGFF
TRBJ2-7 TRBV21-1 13 CASSKCLTGPHFF
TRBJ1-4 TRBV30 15 CAWDFQDRLGEKLFF
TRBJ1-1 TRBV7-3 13 CASRKGPNTEAFF
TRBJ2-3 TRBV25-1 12 CASSELRGGQYF
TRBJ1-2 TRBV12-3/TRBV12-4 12 CASSLGSYGYTF
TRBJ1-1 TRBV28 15 CASRPLPGVNTEAFF
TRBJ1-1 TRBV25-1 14 CASSEYWAETEAFF
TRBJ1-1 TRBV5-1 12 CASRNQNTEAFF
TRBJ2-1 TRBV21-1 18 CAEKLGTSGNSSYNEQFF
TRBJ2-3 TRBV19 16 CASSMSSGKGTDTQYF
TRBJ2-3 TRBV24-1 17 CATSDFRSSGSGDTQYF
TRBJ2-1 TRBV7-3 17 CASSLQGGLAGENEQFF
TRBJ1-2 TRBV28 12 CASSLVGYGYTF
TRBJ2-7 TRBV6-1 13 CASSEGGRYEQYF
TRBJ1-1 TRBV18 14 CASSADRKNTEAFF
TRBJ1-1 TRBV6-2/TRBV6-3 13 CASIRTLNSEAFF
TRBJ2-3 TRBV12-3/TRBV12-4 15 CASLSWGGDTDTQYF
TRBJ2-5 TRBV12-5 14 CASGRDSRGETQYF
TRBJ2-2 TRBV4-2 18 CASRGPLGAGAGTGELFF
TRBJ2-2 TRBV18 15 CASSTDRPNTGELFF
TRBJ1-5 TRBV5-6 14 CASSFPGPNQPQHF
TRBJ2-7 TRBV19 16 CATQLRTGSNSYEQYF
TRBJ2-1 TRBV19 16 CASSMSTSGVYNEQFF
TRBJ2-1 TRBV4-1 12 CASSHDRLEQFF
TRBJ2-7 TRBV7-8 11 CASSSRAKQYF
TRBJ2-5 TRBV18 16 CASSPQTSANQETQYF